This TCR beta chain was documented in a study of beta chain features in type 1 diabetes. The germline CDR1 and CDR2 sequences are SNHLY and FYNNEI. The ends lost 7 bases at V and 7 bases at J; junction bases unmatched: 9. The CDR3 is 14 residues long. TCRB transcripts that were expressed got sequenced, as all of the isolated RNA had been reverse transcribed. This table comes from immunoSEQ multiplex PCR, and its TCRdb copy is limited to in-frame clones, with some not included. In the table there are about 110,000 clones, under 40% of which are singletons. The specimen was stem cell memory CD4+ T cells from blood. J is TRBJ1-4 and V is TRBV2; 7 bases fit TRBD1. This TCR came from a woman aged 18-29 years in good health. The CDR3 DNA sequence: TGTGCCAGCACTCCACAGGGGTGGGGTGAAAAACTGTTTTTT. This translates into CASTPQGWGEKLFF.